The 6 T cell receptor beta chains given below trace back to one sample, sequenced in a study of identical twins. MiXCR, applied by TCRdb to the 5' RACE reads, yields one record per CDR3 protein. The profile shows more than 400,000 distinct CDR3 sequences, around 15% of them singletons. These data also featured in a second study, about yellow fever vaccine responses in identical twins.

Sequencing was carried out using CD4+ T cells sorted from blood. The receptors originated from a young woman in good health.

This clonotype occurred a few times. The chain combines TRBV5-1 with TRBJ1-2; possibly TRBD1 for D (6 bases). V shed 2 bases and J shed 5 bases, with 16 bases lying between them. The length of the CDR3 is 15 residues. From germline, CDR1 is SGHRS and CDR2 YFSETQ. The CDR3 spells CASSLQDREIYGYTF. CDR3 nucleotide sequence: TGCGCCAGCAGCTTACAGGACAGAGAGATTTATGGCTACACCTTC.

The V gene is TRBV7-2, the J gene TRBJ2-5, with D perhaps matching TRBD2 (5 bases). The CDR3 loop spans 13 amino acids. The V end was cut by 5 bases, the J end by 4 bases, with 11 bases between. Germline CDR1 reads SGHTA; CDR2 reads FQGNSA. CDR3 in amino acids: CASSPGILETQYF. For the CDR3, the DNA is TGTGCCAGCAGCCCGGGGATCTTAGAGACCCAGTACTTC. The full variable domain, in which reference TRBV7-2 and TRBJ2-5 provide the parts outside the CDR3, is GAGVSQSPSNKVTEKGKDVELRCDPISGHTALYWYRQSLGQGLEFLIYFQGNSAPDKSGLPSDRFSAERTGGSVSTLTIQRTQQEDSAVYLCASSPGILETQYFGPGTRLLVL.

The rearrangement links TRBV5-1 to TRBJ2-5; 8 positions match TRBD2. This CDR3 region has 17 residues. Germline-derived CDR1 and CDR2 are SGHRS and YFSETQ. With 0 bases clipped from V and 5 bases from J, the junction kept 12 bases outside the gene matches. The CDR3 region is CASSLVSSGSLQETQYF. The CDR3 bases are TGCGCCAGCAGCTTGGTGTCGAGCGGGAGTCTTCAGGAGACCCAGTACTTC.

This sequence joins TRBV14 and TRBJ1-2; D not resolved. V was trimmed by 2 bases and J by 4 bases, leaving 5 bases between them. Germline V gene data show CDR1 as SGHDN and CDR2 as FVKESK. CDR3 length: 12 residues. CDR3 DNA: TGTGCCAGCAGCCAATCCTCCTATGGCTACACCTTC. Translating gives CASSQSSYGYTF. Complete variable domain (other parts from reference TRBV14 and TRBJ1-2): EAGVTQFPSHSVIEKGQTVTLRCDPISGHDNLYWYRRVMGKEIKFLLHFVKESKQDESGMPNNRFLAERTGGTYSTLKVQPAELEDSGVYFCASSQSSYGYTFGSGTRLTVV.

This clonotype was seen more than once but under ten times. The chain employs TRBV6-1 and TRBJ2-2; 8 bases align to TRBD2. The V gene's germline CDR1 is MNHNS and CDR2 SASEGT. The CDR3 covers 14 residues. After removal of 6 bases from V and 6 bases from J, the junction contained 6 bases not matched to a gene. CDR3 sequence reads: CASSPSLAAGELFF. The CDR3 region has the DNA TGTGCCAGCAGCCCCTCACTAGCGGCCGGGGAGCTGTTTTTT.

The CDR3 DNA reads TGCAGTGTTAGGACAGGGGGCATATCTCAGCCCCAGCATTTT. This sequence encodes CSVRTGGISQPQHF. This rearrangement joins TRBV20-1 to TRBJ1-5, with 11 positions matching TRBD1. CDR1 DFQATT and CDR2 SNEGSKA come from the germline V gene (reference sequence). The CDR3 is made up of 14 amino acids. V trimming: 7 bases; J trimming: 6 bases; junction bases outside the gene matches: 8.